One sample yielded the 10 T cell receptor beta chains listed below, sequenced in a study of PD-1 blockade in classical Hodgkin lymphoma. Time point noted: cycle 4 day 1 (C4D1), after about 6 weeks of nivolumab. Relapse after autologous stem cell transplantation occurred in every patient, and brentuximab vedotin exposure varied. Data came from immunoSEQ multiplex PCR; TCRdb stores just in-frame clones and leaves some out. The table has 23,000 or so clones, roughly 80% seen once. The material sequenced was peripheral blood mononuclear cells (PBMCs), taken before the fourth cycle of nivolumab. These receptors all stem from a human donor with classical Hodgkin lymphoma.

DNA for the CDR3: TGTGCCAGCAGTTACGCCCCCCGTGGAGATGGGCAGTTCTTC. Translated: CASSYAPRGDGQFF. The V and J genes are TRBV6-5 and TRBJ2-1; no definite D call. The V gene lost 2 bases and the J gene lost 12 bases, with 17 bases spanning the gap. CDR1 and CDR2 (germline): MNHEY, SVGAGI. The CDR3 is made up of 14 amino acids.

This chain connects TRBV5-4 to TRBJ2-3; 7 bases are a match to TRBD2. CDR3 length: 15 amino acids. Germline CDR1 is SGHNT and CDR2 is YYREEE (reference sequence). Germline trimming cut 4 bases from V and 2 bases from J; bases unmatched to any gene: 7. As DNA, the CDR3 is TGTGCCAGCAGCCGTTGGGGGGGTAACACAGATACGCAGTATTTT. Encoded protein: CASSRWGGNTDTQYF. Using reference TRBV5-4 and TRBJ2-3 for the parts outside the CDR3, the full variable domain is ETGVTQSPTHLIKTRGQQVTLRCSSQSGHNTVSWYQQALGQGPQFIFQYYREEENGRGNFPPRFSGLQFPNYSSELNVNALELDDSALYLCASSRWGGNTDTQYFGPGTRLTVL.

The chain is built from TRBV27 and TRBJ2-7; D not certain. CDR1 and CDR2 (germline): MNHEY, SMNVEV (reference sequence). Trimming removed 5 bases from V and 7 bases from J, with 12 bases in between. This CDR3 spans 12 amino acids. The CDR3 here is CASSPGLGEQYF. The CDR3 DNA reads TGTGCCAGCAGTCCTGGCCTGGGTGAGCAGTACTTC.

CDR3 in amino acids: CASSFRTGHTGELFF. CDR3 bases: TGTGCCAGCAGTTTCCGGACAGGGCACACCGGGGAGCTGTTTTTT. V usage is TRBV28 and J usage is TRBJ2-2, with 8 bases that match TRBD1. The V segment lost 3 bases and the J segment 3 bases; nucleotides outside the gene matches: 3. This CDR3 spans 15 amino acids. Germline CDR1 MDHEN, CDR2 SYDVKM.

The chain employs TRBV7-2 and TRBJ1-5; the D gene is possibly TRBD1 (6 bases). Trimming removed 4 bases from V and 5 bases from J, with 6 bases in between. The CDR3 runs to 12 residues. In germline, CDR1 is SGHTA, CDR2 FQGNSA. The CDR3 region has the DNA TGTGCCAGCAGCTCAGGGGATCAGCCCCAGCATTTT. It encodes CASSSGDQPQHF.

J is TRBJ1-6 and V is TRBV19; D unresolved. CDR3 size: 11 residues. Germline V gene lookup returns CDR1 LNHDA and CDR2 SQIVND (reference sequence). Trimming shortened V by 9 bases and J by 12 bases, and 12 bases separated the two germline ends. CDR3 region: CARSGRLPLHF. The CDR3 nucleotides read TGTGCCAGGTCGGGAAGGCTACCCCTCCACTTT.

The V call is TRBV19, the J call TRBJ2-2; D tentatively reads TRBD1 or TRBD2 (5 bases each). V lost 11 bases and J lost 6, with 19 bases in between. Germline V gives CDR1 LNHDA, CDR2 SQIVND (reference sequence). The CDR3 runs 14 residues. The chain's CDR3 is CAGEEYRGSGELFF. CDR3 DNA sequence: TGTGCCGGAGAGGAGTACCGGGGCTCCGGGGAGCTGTTTTTT.

This rearrangement joins TRBV6-5 to TRBJ1-1, with D possibly matching TRBD1 (5 bases). This CDR3 has 13 amino acids. The V gene's germline CDR1 is MNHEY and CDR2 SVGAGI. The germline V and J ends were trimmed by 7 bases and 7 bases, with 16 bases remaining between them. CDR3 amino acids: CASTPGGQGEAFF. In DNA, the CDR3 is TGTGCCAGCACGCCCGGAGGACAAGGTGAAGCTTTCTTT.

The chain carries TRBV4-1 and TRBJ1-2; D gene unclear. The germline gives CDR1 MGHRA, CDR2 YSYEKL. CDR3 length equals 14 residues. Trimming removed 0 bases from V and 4 bases from J, with 9 bases in between. The CDR3 sequence: CASSQENRLYGYTF. The DNA for the CDR3 is TGCGCCAGCAGCCAAGAGAACAGACTCTATGGCTACACCTTC.

The chain is built from TRBV2 and TRBJ1-3; a weak D match, TRBD1 (5 bases). The germline V gene encodes CDR1 SNHLY and CDR2 FYNNEI. CDR3 length equals 14 residues. Trimming cost V 9 bases and J 0 bases, with 12 bases left between them. The CDR3 nucleotides read TGTGCCAGTGGGGACCCGAGCTCTGGAAACACCATATATTTT. Protein: CASGDPSSGNTIYF.